This T cell receptor beta chain was retrieved from a study of blood T cells in healthy people across ages. About the research overall: About one barcoded beta molecule per two T cells was the capture yield of template switching. Study-level results: Diversity of TCR beta correlated strongly with naive T cell percentage.

Per sample, no less than 5.5 micrograms of total RNA were extracted. Of note for this clonotype: Its target is not known. At one end the junction does not follow the germline gene, possibly because of a read error.

The CDR3 runs 15 residues. The germline CDR1 and CDR2 sequences are ENHRY and SYGVKD. Next came a second PCR, run for roughly 6 to 11 cycles, which used a sample-barcoded 5' primer along with a J-beta primer mix. The template-switch adaptor, which had 12 random nucleotides, put a tag on each cDNA molecule. One entry per CDR3 protein, called by TCRdb with MiXCR from the 5' RACE reads. The data hold about 1,500,000 distinct CDR3 sequences, with around 39% observed a single time. The specimen was blood. This receptor was obtained from a young woman in good health. The J gene is TRBJ1-5, the V gene TRBV10-3; possibly TRBD1 for D (5 bases). The CDR3 loop is CASSDSQDSNQPQHF. CDR3 DNA sequence: TGTGCCAGCAGTGACAGTCAAGATAGCAATCAGCCCCAGCATTTT.